A selection of T cell receptor beta chains follows, all from one sample in a study of beta chain features in type 1 diabetes. The method was immunoSEQ multiplex PCR; TCRdb's version includes in-frame clones alone and lacks a portion of them. The profile shows 600,000 or so clones, around 15% of them singletons. The sequenced sample consisted of naive CD4+ T cells from blood. The receptor set was obtained from a young man with type 1 diabetes. Both conserved end residues are part of each CDR3. D genes are given only for firm matches. Clone size, where shown, is once, few, many, or a class for clones that have expanded.

cdr3_length	v_call	j_call	clone_size	d_call	cdr3_nt	cdr3_aa
15	TRBV5-4	TRBJ2-2	few	NA	TGTGCCAGCAGCCCGGGACGGGAGAACACCGGGGAGCTGTTTTTT	CASSPGRENTGELFF
14	TRBV27	TRBJ1-5	NA	TRBD1	TGTGCCAGCAGCCGGGGACAGGACATCGGGCCCCAGCATTTT	CASSRGQDIGPQHF
18	TRBV4-1	TRBJ2-6	NA	NA	TGCGCCAGCAGCTATGGCGTAGCGCCCATGAGGGGGGCCAACGTCCTGACTTTC	CASSYGVAPMRGANVLTF
15	TRBV11-2	TRBJ2-3	few	TRBD2	TGTGCCAGCAGCTTACGAGCGGGAGGGAGAGATACGCAGTATTTT	CASSLRAGGRDTQYF
14	TRBV7-9	TRBJ1-2	few	TRBD1	TGTGCCAGCAGCCCGCAACAGGGGGCTGGCGGCTACACCTTC	CASSPQQGAGGYTF
12	TRBV7-9	TRBJ2-7	few	NA	TGTGCCAGTAAGGGTGTGGCCTACGAGCAGTACTTC	CASKGVAYEQYF
15	TRBV10-3	TRBJ2-3	many	TRBD2	TGTGCCATCACCCGGACTAGCGGGGGACTGGATACGCAGTATTTT	CAITRTSGGLDTQYF
14	TRBV11-2	TRBJ2-5	NA	TRBD2	TGTGCCAGCAGCTCCGGGACTACCTTCTCGACCCAGTACTTC	CASSSGTTFSTQYF
13	TRBV30	TRBJ2-5	once	TRBD1	TGTGCCTGGAGTGGACAGGGGTTTGAGACCCAGTACTTC	CAWSGQGFETQYF
14	TRBV4-3	TRBJ2-4	few	NA	TGCGCCAGCAGCCAACTGCGTAGGGCAAGGGTTCAGTACTTC	CASSQLRRARVQYF
14	TRBV5-6	TRBJ2-5	NA	NA	TGTGCCAGCACCCTGGAGGGGAGGATGGAGACCCAGTACTTC	CASTLEGRMETQYF
15	TRBV7-8	TRBJ2-2	NA	NA	TGTGCCAGCAGCTTAGGGCGAATCGGGGCCGGGGAGCTGTTTTTT	CASSLGRIGAGELFF
13	TRBV7-9	TRBJ2-7	NA	NA	TGTGCCAGCAGCACCTCAACTCCCATCGAGCAGTACTTC	CASSTSTPIEQYF
13	TRBV19	TRBJ1-1	NA	NA	TGTGCCAGTAGCTACAGGGCAAGCACTGAAGCTTTCTTT	CASSYRASTEAFF
14	TRBV25-1	TRBJ1-1	NA	NA	TGTGCCAGCAGTGAATATGGGGCAGACACTGAAGCTTTCTTT	CASSEYGADTEAFF
13	TRBV5-6	TRBJ2-1	NA	TRBD1	TGTGCCAGCAGCCTGGACAGGGGCGACGAGCAGTTCTTC	CASSLDRGDEQFF
12	TRBV21-1	TRBJ1-1	NA	NA	TGTGCCAGCAGCAACACAGGGGGCAAAGCTTTCTTT	CASSNTGGKAFF
13	TRBV11-3	TRBJ2-1	few	NA	TGTGCCAGCAGCCCCTTAGGAGCAAGGGAGCAGTTCTTC	CASSPLGAREQFF
15	TRBV12-5	TRBJ2-1	NA	TRBD1	TGTGCTAGTGGAACCGGGACAGGCTCCTACAATGAGCAGTTCTTC	CASGTGTGSYNEQFF
13	TRBV5-1	TRBJ1-2	NA	NA	TGCGCCAGCAGTCCCTCCAATGACGGAGGCTACACCTTC	CASSPSNDGGYTF
14	TRBV19	TRBJ2-1	NA	NA	TGTGCCAGTACCCAGGACGGCTCCTACAATGAGCAGTTCTTC	CASTQDGSYNEQFF
12	TRBV27	TRBJ2-1	NA	NA	TGTGCCAGCACCGGGACCAGCGGTGAGCAGTTCTTC	CASTGTSGEQFF
12	TRBV7-2	TRBJ2-7	NA	NA	TGTGCCAGCAGCTTAGTGCGGGACGAGCAGTACTTC	CASSLVRDEQYF
13	TRBV29-1	TRBJ2-7	NA	TRBD2	TGCAGCGGCGGCGGGAGGTCCTCCTACGAGCAGTACTTC	CSGGGRSSYEQYF
14	TRBV27	TRBJ2-7	NA	TRBD1	TGTGCCAGCAGTTTGTGGCAGGGGGCAGGCGAGCAGTACTTC	CASSLWQGAGEQYF
15	TRBV10-3	TRBJ2-7	NA	NA	TGTGCCATCAGCTCTAGGACAGTAATTACCTACGAGCAGTACTTC	CAISSRTVITYEQYF
12	TRBV30	TRBJ1-2	few	NA	TGTGCCTCATCCCAATCCCCGGGAGGCTACACCTTC	CASSQSPGGYTF
13	TRBV6-6	TRBJ1-5	few	NA	TGTGCCAGCAGTTCTCAGGGAAATCAGCCCCAGCATTTT	CASSSQGNQPQHF
11	TRBV2	TRBJ1-2	few	NA	TGTGCCACGTCGGGGGGTAGTGGCTACACCTTC	CATSGGSGYTF
16	TRBV2	TRBJ2-1	NA	NA	TGTGCCAGCAGGGGGTCAGACGGCAGCTCCTACAATGAGCAGTTCTTC	CASRGSDGSSYNEQFF
15	TRBV9	TRBJ1-4	NA	TRBD1	TGTGCCAGCAGCGCCGGGACAGGGCGGGATGAAAAACTGTTTTTT	CASSAGTGRDEKLFF
18	TRBV13	TRBJ2-1	few	TRBD2	TGTGCCAGCAGCCCCAGGGGGGAGCGGGAGGATGTGAACAATGAGCAGTTCTTC	CASSPRGEREDVNNEQFF
14	TRBV28	TRBJ2-7	few	NA	TGTGCCAGCACCTCAGGACAGAGCACCTACGAGCAGTACTTC	CASTSGQSTYEQYF
13	TRBV28	TRBJ1-2	NA	NA	TGTGCCAGCAGTTTAAACAGGGACTATGGCTACACCTTC	CASSLNRDYGYTF
13	TRBV6-1	TRBJ2-1	few	TRBD2	TGTGCCAGCGAGCGGGGGTCAAACAATGAGCAGTTCTTC	CASERGSNNEQFF
13	TRBV27	TRBJ1-1	few	NA	TGTGCCAGCAGTAAACAGATCGGGACTGAAGCTTTCTTT	CASSKQIGTEAFF
14	TRBV5-1	TRBJ1-1	few	NA	TGCGCCAGCAGGACCCCGGAACCAGGGACTGAAGCTTTCTTT	CASRTPEPGTEAFF
13	TRBV7-7	TRBJ2-5	NA	NA	TGTGCTAGCAGCTTGACAGTCCAAGAGACCCAGTACTTC	CASSLTVQETQYF
11	TRBV30	TRBJ2-5	NA	NA	TGTGCCTGGAGTGGTGGGGAGACCCAGTACTTC	CAWSGGETQYF
14	TRBV30	TRBJ2-1	few	NA	TGTGCCTGGAGGCCGGGACTAGGGGGCGATGAGCAGTTCTTC	CAWRPGLGGDEQFF
12	TRBV30	TRBJ2-1	few	NA	TGTGCCTGGAGTAGAGGGCAAGGTGAGCAGTTCTTC	CAWSRGQGEQFF
15	TRBV5-1	TRBJ2-7	NA	TRBD1	TGCGCCAGCAGCGTACGGGACAGTCGTACGTCGGAGCAGTACTTC	CASSVRDSRTSEQYF
14	TRBV25-1	TRBJ1-2	few	NA	TGTGCCAGCAGGAACGGGAGGGGACCCTATGGCTACACCTTC	CASRNGRGPYGYTF
14	TRBV6-1	TRBJ1-5	NA	NA	TGTGCCAGCAGTCCTTACAGGGTAGGACAGCCCCAGCATTTT	CASSPYRVGQPQHF
14	TRBV7-9	TRBJ2-6	NA	NA	TGTGCCAGCAGGAGGGGTACTGGGGCCAACGTCCTGACTTTC	CASRRGTGANVLTF
19	TRBV7-2	TRBJ2-3	NA	TRBD2	TGTGCCAGCAGCTCGCTGACTAGCGGGATGGAGGCAGGCACAGATACGCAGTATTTT	CASSSLTSGMEAGTDTQYF